The 5 T cell receptor beta chains below all came from one sample that was sequenced in a study of T cells in Graves' hyperthyroidism and ophthalmopathy. Amplified regions were TCR beta CDR3 sequences from RNA transcripts. HTBI primers were the set used in a first-round RT-PCR of the TCR CDR3. TCRdb re-analysed the multiplex PCR reads in MiXCR, keeping a single row per CDR3 protein. The sample carries some 700,000 distinct CDR3 sequences, roughly a sixth recorded once. Sequences were obtained from blood. The source is a man aged 50-59 years with Graves' hyperthyroidism.

The genes are TRBV20-1 and TRBJ2-5; 9 nucleotides agree with TRBD2. This CDR3 comprises 14 residues. Germline V gene lookup returns CDR1 DFQATT and CDR2 SNEGSKA (reference sequence). Germline trimming cut 6 bases from V and 5 bases from J; bases unmatched to any gene: 10. For the CDR3, the DNA is TGCAGTGCCCCCGAGGTAGCGGGAGCTGAGACCCAGTACTTC. It specifies CSAPEVAGAETQYF.

The genes are TRBV6-6 and TRBJ2-3; 7 bases match TRBD2. V was clipped by 4 bases and J by 0 bases; unmatched bases: 7. The CDR3 covers 16 residues. CDR1 MNHNY and CDR2 SVGAGI come from the germline V gene (reference sequence). The chain's CDR3 is CASSFSSGESTDTQYF. CDR3 coding DNA: TGTGCCAGCAGTTTCTCAAGCGGGGAAAGCACAGATACGCAGTATTTT.

V is TRBV19 and J is TRBJ2-3, with D unclear. This CDR3 has 11 amino acids. The germline V and J ends were trimmed by 9 bases and 4 bases, with 8 bases remaining between them. Germline CDR1 and CDR2: LNHDA and SQIVND (reference sequence). The DNA of the CDR3 is TGTGCCAGCAAATACGCAGATACGCAGTATTTT. Protein sequence: CASKYADTQYF.

This clonotype was seen a few times. The chain employs TRBV28 and TRBJ2-7, with no clear D. Germline V gene data show CDR1 as MDHEN and CDR2 as SYDVKM. V was trimmed by 4 bases and J by 7 bases, leaving 26 bases between them. There are 17 residues in the CDR3. CDR3 in amino acids: CASSYDRPGLVSGEQYF. As DNA, the CDR3 is TGTGCCAGCAGTTACGACCGTCCGGGCCTCGTGTCGGGTGAGCAGTACTTC.

This clonotype was observed at least ten times. The chain recombines TRBV19 with TRBJ2-1; 13 nucleotides agree with TRBD2. V lost 6 bases to trimming and J lost 4 bases; unmatched junction nucleotides: 6. This CDR3 has 16 residues. Germline CDR1 LNHDA, CDR2 SQIVND (reference sequence). CDR3 sequence: CASSPGGLAGYNEQFF. CDR3 DNA: TGTGCCAGTAGCCCTGGGGGACTAGCGGGATACAATGAGCAGTTCTTC.